This TCR beta chain stems from a study of blood T cell repertoires in COVID-19. Study overall: The United States, Italy and Spain were the sources of the acute and convalescent COVID-19 samples. From T cells, B-cell-depleted T cells, or PBMCs came the material, which was cDNA or gDNA.

Germline V gene sequence: CDR1 WNHNN, CDR2 SYGVQD (reference sequence). Trimming removed 4 bases at V and 1 base at J, with 13 bases between. The CDR3 covers 15 residues. Authors' methods: Estimation of nucleated cell counts was performed using reference gene primer amplification. Some clones are missing from TCRdb's copy, which holds only in-frame ones; the method was immunoSEQ multiplex PCR. V and J calls and clone size come straight from that table; D and trimming were deduced from the DNA. The sample holds around 300,000 clones; around 86% are singletons and the top ten take 1%. The chain uses TRBV10-1 and TRBJ1-1; no definite D call. This clonotype originated in a man between 45 and 60 years old with active or convalescent COVID-19. The specimen was peripheral blood. The CDR3 coding sequence is TGCGCCAGCAGTGCGAAGGACTGCCCGAACACTGAAGCTTTCTTT. Protein: CASSAKDCPNTEAFF.